Listed below are T cell receptor beta chains from one sample, sequenced in a study of T cell responses to AZD1222 COVID-19 vaccine. The table came from immunoSEQ multiplex PCR; TCRdb's copy has only in-frame clones and leaves some out. The sample lists fewer than 180,000 clones; roughly 90% were seen once. The specimen comprised peripheral blood, sampled 28 days after the second AZD1222 dose. The receptor set was obtained from an adult who received the AZD1222 COVID-19 vaccine. CDR3s leave out the opening cysteine and the closing phenylalanine or tryptophan. Fields, in order: CDR3 protein, V gene, J gene.

ASSQDSRPNNEQF	TRBV3-1/TRBV3-2	TRBJ2-1
ASGLDVGEQY	TRBV12-5	TRBJ2-7
ASSHRQGANEKLF	TRBV3-1/TRBV3-2	TRBJ1-4
ASSPGTSADTQY	TRBV18	TRBJ2-3
ASSPESGIYGYT	TRBV18	TRBJ1-2
ASSPPDGLGQY	TRBV18	TRBJ2-7
ASSLGGGNQPQH	TRBV5-1	TRBJ1-5
ASSQDFPGENSPLH	TRBV3-1/TRBV3-2	TRBJ1-6
ASNRGMYQPQH	TRBV10-2	TRBJ1-5
ASSLALAGVDTQY	TRBV5-1	TRBJ2-3
ASSQNTGSDTIY	TRBV5-1	TRBJ1-3
AISESTPNTGELF	TRBV10-3	TRBJ2-2
ASSWTNEQF	TRBV28	TRBJ2-1
ASRRTKSEQY	TRBV6-5	TRBJ2-7
ASRLGTSGRAGTGELF	TRBV27	TRBJ2-2
ASSRAGTVQETQY	TRBV11-1	TRBJ2-5
ASSFTGGGTGELF	TRBV5-1	TRBJ2-2
ASSPDRYQPQH	TRBV6-4	TRBJ1-5
ASSLLTGGRYEQY	TRBV5-1	TRBJ2-7
ASSWTSSYNEQF	TRBV7-2	TRBJ2-1
ASSLTAGGSYEQY	TRBV11-2	TRBJ2-7
SASSTRDRANQPQH	TRBV20-1	TRBJ1-5
ASSPTYIAGDTDTQY	TRBV11-2	TRBJ2-3
ASSSRLAGRYEQY	TRBV27	TRBJ2-7
AWGGTGNQPQH	TRBV30	TRBJ1-5
ASSLLSYEQY	TRBV11-2	TRBJ2-7
ASGSGDTANTGELF	TRBV12-5	TRBJ2-2
AGTGEETQY	TRBV30	TRBJ2-5
ATSTEPNSPLH	TRBV15	TRBJ1-6
ASRGPFDPNEKLF	TRBV2	TRBJ1-4
ASRELTEYNEQF	TRBV27	TRBJ2-1
ASSARQNTEAF	TRBV19	TRBJ1-1
ASTEGEGFGEKLF	TRBV2	TRBJ1-4
ASSYSDPGDGQPQH	TRBV6-5	TRBJ1-5
ASSYRQRGQGNQPQH	TRBV7-8	TRBJ1-5
ASSPTDRGGSYEQY	TRBV28	TRBJ2-7
ATGQGGGSYNEQF	TRBV24-1	TRBJ2-1
ASSSTGGNTEAF	TRBV7-9	TRBJ1-1
ASSLGAGGGERNQPQH	TRBV6-2/TRBV6-3	TRBJ1-5
ASSQWWTSGNYEQY	TRBV4-3	TRBJ2-7